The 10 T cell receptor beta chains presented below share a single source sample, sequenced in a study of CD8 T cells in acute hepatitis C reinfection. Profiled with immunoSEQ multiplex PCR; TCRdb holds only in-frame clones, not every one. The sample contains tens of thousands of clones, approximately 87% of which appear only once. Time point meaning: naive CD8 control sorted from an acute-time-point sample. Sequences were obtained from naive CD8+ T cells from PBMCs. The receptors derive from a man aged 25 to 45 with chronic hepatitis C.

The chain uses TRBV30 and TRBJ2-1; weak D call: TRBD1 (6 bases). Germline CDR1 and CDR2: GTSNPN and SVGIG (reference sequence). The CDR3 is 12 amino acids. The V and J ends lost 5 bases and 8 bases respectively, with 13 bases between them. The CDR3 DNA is TGTGCCTGGGGACAGTTAGTCGATGAGCAGTTCTTC. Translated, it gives CAWGQLVDEQFF.

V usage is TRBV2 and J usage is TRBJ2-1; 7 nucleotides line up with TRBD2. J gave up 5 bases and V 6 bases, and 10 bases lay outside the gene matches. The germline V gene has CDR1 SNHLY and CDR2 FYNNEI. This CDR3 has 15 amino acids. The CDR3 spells CASRGDYFINNEQFF. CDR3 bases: TGTGCCAGCAGAGGGGACTACTTTATAAACAATGAGCAGTTCTTC.

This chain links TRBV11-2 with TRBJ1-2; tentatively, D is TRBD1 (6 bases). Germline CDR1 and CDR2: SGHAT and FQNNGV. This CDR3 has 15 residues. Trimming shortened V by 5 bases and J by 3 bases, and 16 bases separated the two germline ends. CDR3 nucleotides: TGTGCCAGCAGCCCCACCCAACAGGGCTACTATGGCTACACCTTC. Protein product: CASSPTQQGYYGYTF.

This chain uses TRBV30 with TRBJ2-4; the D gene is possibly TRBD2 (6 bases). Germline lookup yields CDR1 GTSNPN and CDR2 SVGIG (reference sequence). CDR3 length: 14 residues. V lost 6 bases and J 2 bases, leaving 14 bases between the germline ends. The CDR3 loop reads CACQEGSSKNIQYF. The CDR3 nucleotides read TGTGCCTGCCAGGAGGGGTCTTCCAAAAACATTCAGTACTTC.

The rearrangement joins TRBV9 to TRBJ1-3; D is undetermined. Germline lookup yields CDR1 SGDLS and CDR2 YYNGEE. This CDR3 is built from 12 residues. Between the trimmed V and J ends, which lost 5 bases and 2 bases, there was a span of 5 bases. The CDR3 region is CASSGAGNTIYF. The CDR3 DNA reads TGTGCCAGCAGTGGAGCTGGAAACACCATATATTTT.

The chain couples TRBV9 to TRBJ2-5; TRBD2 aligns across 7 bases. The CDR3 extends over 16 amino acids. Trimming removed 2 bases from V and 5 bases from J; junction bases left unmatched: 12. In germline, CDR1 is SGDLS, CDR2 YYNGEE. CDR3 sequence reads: CASSVEERGGMETQYF. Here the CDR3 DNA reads TGTGCCAGCAGCGTTGAGGAGCGGGGCGGTATGGAGACCCAGTACTTC.

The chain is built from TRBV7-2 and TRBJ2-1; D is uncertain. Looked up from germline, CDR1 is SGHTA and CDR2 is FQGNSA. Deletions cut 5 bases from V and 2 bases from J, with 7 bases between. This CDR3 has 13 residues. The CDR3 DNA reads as TGTGCCAGCAGCCCCTTCCCCTACAATGAGCAGTTCTTC. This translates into CASSPFPYNEQFF.

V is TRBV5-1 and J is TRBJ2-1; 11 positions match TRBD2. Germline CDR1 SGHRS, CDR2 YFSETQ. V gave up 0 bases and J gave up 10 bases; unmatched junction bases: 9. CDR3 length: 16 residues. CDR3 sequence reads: CASSLGLAGLASEQFF. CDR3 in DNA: TGCGCCAGCAGCTTGGGACTAGCGGGGCTAGCAAGCGAGCAGTTCTTC.

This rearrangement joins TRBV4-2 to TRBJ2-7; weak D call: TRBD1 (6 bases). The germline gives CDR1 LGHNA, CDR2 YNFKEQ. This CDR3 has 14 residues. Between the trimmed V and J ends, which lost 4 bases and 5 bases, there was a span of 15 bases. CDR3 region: CASSLDWGRDEQYF. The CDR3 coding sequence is TGTGCCAGCAGCCTAGATTGGGGGCGCGACGAGCAGTACTTC.

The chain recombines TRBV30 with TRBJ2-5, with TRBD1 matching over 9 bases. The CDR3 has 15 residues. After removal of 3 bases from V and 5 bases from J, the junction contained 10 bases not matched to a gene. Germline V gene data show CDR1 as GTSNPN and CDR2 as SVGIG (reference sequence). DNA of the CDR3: TGTGCCTGGAGATCCGGGACAGGGAATTTGGAGACCCAGTACTTC. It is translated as CAWRSGTGNLETQYF.